This T cell receptor (beta chain) came from a study of human T cells and chemical hapten exposure. Findings of the study overall: Sensitizing with DPC caused no change in TCRs above 1 in 1000 frequency.

As the library was built, unique molecular identifiers were attached to individual cDNA molecules. Each CDR3 protein gets one entry after TCRdb re-called the RACE reads with MiXCR. Among some 60,000 distinct CDR3 sequences, 10% to 12% were seen once, and the ten largest hold 3% to 4.5%. Germline V lookup: CDR1 SNHLY, CDR2 FYNNEI. CDR3 size: 14 residues. V lost 6 bases and J lost 3, with 12 bases in between. In the case of this clonotype: Its antigen is as yet unknown.

The time point is: pre-sensitization, week 0. Treatment defined: therapeutic diphenylcyclopropenone sensitization with weekly scalp DPC. The authors extracted total RNA from unfractionated whole blood. Sequencing was performed on whole blood, taken in connection with sensitization to the hapten diphenylcyclopropenone (DPC). This TCR came from a middle-aged woman with alopecia areata. Some clones in this sample may be carry-over from other donors' samples. This rearrangement joins TRBV2 to TRBJ1-5; D uncertain. The CDR3 spells CASRYDKNNQPQHF. In DNA, the CDR3 is TGTGCCAGCAGGTACGACAAGAACAATCAGCCCCAGCATTTT.